This T cell receptor (beta chain) was identified during a study of T cell changes during pregnancy in multiple sclerosis. Data came from immunoSEQ multiplex PCR; TCRdb stores just in-frame clones and leaves some out. The sample has 50,000 or so clones; 93% are singletons. Trimming pared 3 bases from V and 0 bases from J, leaving 11 bases between. This CDR3 has 15 residues. Germline-derived CDR1 and CDR2 are MNHEY and SMNVEV (reference sequence). The material was CD8+ T cells from peripheral blood mononuclear cells, obtained after pregnancy. This chain connects TRBV27 to TRBJ1-1; D ambiguous. The receptor was derived from a female donor with multiple sclerosis, enrolled in a pregnancy study. The CDR3 coding sequence is TGTGCCAGCAGTTTTACTCCCATCGTGAACACTGAAGCTTTCTTT. Amino acids: CASSFTPIVNTEAFF.